Reported below is one T cell receptor (beta chain). As yet, its antigen is unknown. This sample also contains other DNA sequences that code for the same CDR3. Losses at the gene ends were 3 bases for V and 2 bases for J; bases not matched to a gene: 2. The CDR3 covers 15 residues. CDR1 is KGHSH, CDR2 LQKENI, per germline. The data derive from a study of cytomegalovirus exposure and HLA in healthy donors. Study-wide points: It was assumed in the presence/absence analyses that sequencing depth was roughly uniform across donors. The classifier reportedly diagnosed cytomegalovirus status with high specificity and sensitivity. A prior analysis recorded that most TCR beta V segments were productive about 87% or about 30% of the time. In a later analysis, CMV-associated beta chains were mostly HLA-associated, it appeared.

A multiplex PCR was run with 60 Vbeta primers and 13 Jbeta primers. Clones were read by immunoSEQ multiplex PCR, and TCRdb kept only the in-frame ones, dropping some. The table lists around 190,000 clones, approximately 84% of them singletons. The sequenced sample was PBMCs. The source is a female donor in good health and CMV-seronegative. The chain uses TRBV18 and TRBJ2-1; 9 bases line up with TRBD2. In DNA, the CDR3 is TGTGCCAGCTCACCCTTAGCGGGGGCCTACAATGAGCAGTTCTTC. It yields the protein CASSPLAGAYNEQFF.